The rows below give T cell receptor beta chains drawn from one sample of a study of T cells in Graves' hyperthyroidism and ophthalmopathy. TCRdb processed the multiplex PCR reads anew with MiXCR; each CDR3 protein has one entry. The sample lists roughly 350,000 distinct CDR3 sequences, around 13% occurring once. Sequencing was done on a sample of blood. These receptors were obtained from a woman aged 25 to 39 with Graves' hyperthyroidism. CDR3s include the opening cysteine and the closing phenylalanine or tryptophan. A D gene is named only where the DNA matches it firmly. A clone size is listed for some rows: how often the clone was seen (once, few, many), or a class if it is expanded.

CDR3 DNA: TGTGCCAGCAGTTTCGGAGTTCACGGCTACACCTTC
CDR3 protein: CASSFGVHGYTF
V gene: TRBV28
D gene: .
J gene: TRBJ1-2
clone size: many

CDR3 DNA: TGTGCCAGTAGTATTTCAGGGGATTCCGGCTACACCTTC
CDR3 protein: CASSISGDSGYTF
V gene: TRBV19
D gene: .
J gene: TRBJ1-2
clone size: .

CDR3 DNA: TGCAGTGCCAGGGGGACAGCAACAAACATTCAGTACTTC
CDR3 protein: CSARGTATNIQYF
V gene: TRBV20-1
D gene: TRBD1
J gene: TRBJ2-4
clone size: many

CDR3 DNA: TGCAGTGCCGGACAGGCCCCTGGGCCCTACAATGAGCAGTTCTTC
CDR3 protein: CSAGQAPGPYNEQFF
V gene: TRBV20-1
D gene: TRBD1
J gene: TRBJ2-1
clone size: many

CDR3 DNA: TGTGCCACCAGCGGACAGGTTGCAGATACGCAGTATTTT
CDR3 protein: CATSGQVADTQYF
V gene: TRBV15
D gene: TRBD1
J gene: TRBJ2-3
clone size: .

CDR3 DNA: TGTGCCAGCAGTTCAGGGTCTAGCGGACCCTTCTACGAGCAGTACTTC
CDR3 protein: CASSSGSSGPFYEQYF
V gene: TRBV27
D gene: TRBD2
J gene: TRBJ2-7
clone size: few

CDR3 DNA: TGTGCCAGCAGCATTCAGGGGGCCCTCTACGAGCAGTACTTC
CDR3 protein: CASSIQGALYEQYF
V gene: TRBV11-2
D gene: TRBD1
J gene: TRBJ2-7
clone size: many

CDR3 DNA: TGTGCCAGCAGCCCGGAGCGGGTTTCCTACGAGCAGTACTTC
CDR3 protein: CASSPERVSYEQYF
V gene: TRBV28
D gene: .
J gene: TRBJ2-7
clone size: many

CDR3 DNA: TGTGCCAGCAGCTTAGCGGGGGGTGGTCAGCCCCAGCATTTT
CDR3 protein: CASSLAGGGQPQHF
V gene: TRBV7-9
D gene: .
J gene: TRBJ1-5
clone size: many

CDR3 DNA: TGTGCCAGCAGACCGACAGGGGCTGAAGCTTTCTTT
CDR3 protein: CASRPTGAEAFF
V gene: TRBV3-1
D gene: TRBD1
J gene: TRBJ1-1
clone size: many

CDR3 DNA: TGCAGTGCTAGACTAGCGGGAAGGTTTGGGGAGCAGTACTTC
CDR3 protein: CSARLAGRFGEQYF
V gene: TRBV20-1
D gene: TRBD2
J gene: TRBJ2-7
clone size: .

CDR3 DNA: TGTGCCATCAGTCCTAGCGGGTCCAATGAGCAGTTCTTC
CDR3 protein: CAISPSGSNEQFF
V gene: TRBV10-3
D gene: TRBD2
J gene: TRBJ2-1
clone size: .

CDR3 DNA: TGCAGTGCTAGTCGGCATAGTGGGCCGACAGATACGCAGTATTTT
CDR3 protein: CSASRHSGPTDTQYF
V gene: TRBV20-1
D gene: .
J gene: TRBJ2-3
clone size: few

CDR3 DNA: TGCAGCGTTGTGTTTTCCGGACAGGGGGAGGAGACCCAGTACTTC
CDR3 protein: CSVVFSGQGEETQYF
V gene: TRBV29-1
D gene: TRBD1
J gene: TRBJ2-5
clone size: .

CDR3 DNA: TGCGCCAGCAGCCAAGTTATGGGGGACCAAGAGACCCAGTACTTC
CDR3 protein: CASSQVMGDQETQYF
V gene: TRBV4-3
D gene: .
J gene: TRBJ2-5
clone size: .

CDR3 DNA: TGTGCCAGCAGTTTAAGGGGGAGGGGTGGCATTCAGTACTTC
CDR3 protein: CASSLRGRGGIQYF
V gene: TRBV27
D gene: .
J gene: TRBJ2-4
clone size: .

CDR3 DNA: TGTGCCAGCAGTGATCGAGAGGGGAATCAGCCCCAGCATTTT
CDR3 protein: CASSDREGNQPQHF
V gene: TRBV6-1
D gene: .
J gene: TRBJ1-5
clone size: few

CDR3 DNA: TGTGCCTGGGGTTTGTCTGGGGAGCTGTTTTTT
CDR3 protein: CAWGLSGELFF
V gene: TRBV30
D gene: .
J gene: TRBJ2-2
clone size: many

CDR3 DNA: TGTGCCAGCAGCTTAGATGGATTTGAGCAGTTCTTC
CDR3 protein: CASSLDGFEQFF
V gene: TRBV11-3
D gene: .
J gene: TRBJ2-1
clone size: .

CDR3 DNA: TGTGCCTGGAGTGTAACTACAGATACGCAGTATTTT
CDR3 protein: CAWSVTTDTQYF
V gene: TRBV30
D gene: .
J gene: TRBJ2-3
clone size: .

CDR3 DNA: TGCAGTGCTAGTGACTTCAGGGGGACCGCTGAAGCTTTCTTT
CDR3 protein: CSASDFRGTAEAFF
V gene: TRBV20-1
D gene: TRBD1
J gene: TRBJ1-1
clone size: many

CDR3 DNA: TGTGCCAGTAGTATTACGGGCAGCAACGCGGGCCTCCACTTT
CDR3 protein: CASSITGSNAGLHF
V gene: TRBV19
D gene: .
J gene: TRBJ1-6
clone size: .

CDR3 DNA: TGTGCCAGCAGGTCTGACAGGGATCAGCCCCAGCATTTT
CDR3 protein: CASRSDRDQPQHF
V gene: TRBV12-3/TRBV12-4
D gene: TRBD1
J gene: TRBJ1-5
clone size: .

CDR3 DNA: TGTGCCAGCAGCTCCCGGGACGAGCGCTCCTACAATGAGCAGTTCTTC
CDR3 protein: CASSSRDERSYNEQFF
V gene: TRBV7-9
D gene: .
J gene: TRBJ2-1
clone size: many

CDR3 DNA: TGTGCCAGCAGTTACGGGGGAAATGAGCAGTTCTTC
CDR3 protein: CASSYGGNEQFF
V gene: TRBV6-6
D gene: .
J gene: TRBJ2-1
clone size: few

CDR3 DNA: TGTGCCACCAGCAGAGATTGGGCTATAGGGGATGAGCAGTTCTTC
CDR3 protein: CATSRDWAIGDEQFF
V gene: TRBV15
D gene: .
J gene: TRBJ2-1
clone size: many

CDR3 DNA: TGTGCCAGCACCGTCGACAGCTTGAACACTGAAGCTTTCTTT
CDR3 protein: CASTVDSLNTEAFF
V gene: TRBV2
D gene: .
J gene: TRBJ1-1
clone size: many

CDR3 DNA: TGTGCCAGCAGCCGGGACACGAGCTCCTACGAGCAGTACTTC
CDR3 protein: CASSRDTSSYEQYF
V gene: TRBV2
D gene: .
J gene: TRBJ2-7
clone size: many

CDR3 DNA: TGTGCCAGCAGCCACCGACAGGGTATGAACAACGAGCAGTACTTC
CDR3 protein: CASSHRQGMNNEQYF
V gene: TRBV5-6
D gene: TRBD1
J gene: TRBJ2-7
clone size: .

CDR3 DNA: TGTGCCAGCACCAAACCTCGGGCTGAGCAGTTCTTC
CDR3 protein: CASTKPRAEQFF
V gene: TRBV7-2
D gene: .
J gene: TRBJ2-1
clone size: many

CDR3 DNA: TGCGCCAGCAGCAACCCGGGGACCAAAAACATTCAGTACTTC
CDR3 protein: CASSNPGTKNIQYF
V gene: TRBV4-1
D gene: .
J gene: TRBJ2-4
clone size: few

CDR3 DNA: TGTGCCAGCAGTGCGTGGGTAGGGGAATTCCAGCCCCAGCATTTT
CDR3 protein: CASSAWVGEFQPQHF
V gene: TRBV2
D gene: .
J gene: TRBJ1-5
clone size: .

CDR3 DNA: TGTGCCAGCAGTTACTACGGCAGAGCTAATGAAAAACTGTTTTTT
CDR3 protein: CASSYYGRANEKLFF
V gene: TRBV6-5
D gene: .
J gene: TRBJ1-4
clone size: few

CDR3 DNA: TGTGCCAGCAGTTTTATTGACCAGCGGGAGGAAAGCGGCGGGGAGCTGTTTTTT
CDR3 protein: CASSFIDQREESGGELFF
V gene: TRBV12-3/TRBV12-4
D gene: TRBD2
J gene: TRBJ2-2
clone size: few

CDR3 DNA: TGTGCCAGCAGTTTTTTACCCTACGAGCAGTACTTC
CDR3 protein: CASSFLPYEQYF
V gene: TRBV12-3/TRBV12-4
D gene: .
J gene: TRBJ2-7
clone size: many

CDR3 DNA: TGCAGTGCTAGAGACAGCGGCGGAGGGCTGTTTTTT
CDR3 protein: CSARDSGGGLFF
V gene: TRBV20-1
D gene: .
J gene: TRBJ2-2
clone size: .

CDR3 DNA: TGTGCCAGCGGGGGGGCGGGAGAGATTTACAATGAGCAGTTCTTC
CDR3 protein: CASGGAGEIYNEQFF
V gene: TRBV13
D gene: .
J gene: TRBJ2-1
clone size: .

CDR3 DNA: TGTGCCAGTAGATCAGGGGGCTCCTCACCCCTCCACTTT
CDR3 protein: CASRSGGSSPLHF
V gene: TRBV19
D gene: TRBD1
J gene: TRBJ1-6
clone size: many

CDR3 DNA: TGTGCCAGCAGCCCGAACGGACAGATAAATGAAAAACTGTTTTTT
CDR3 protein: CASSPNGQINEKLFF
V gene: TRBV7-2
D gene: .
J gene: TRBJ1-4
clone size: many

CDR3 DNA: TGTGCCACTAGCTTAGAGGGTAGGGGAAGGGAAAACATTCAGTACTTC
CDR3 protein: CATSLEGRGRENIQYF
V gene: TRBV7-9
D gene: .
J gene: TRBJ2-4
clone size: .

CDR3 DNA: TGTGCCAGCAGTGACTTTGCGGGAGTTTCAGATACGCAGTATTTT
CDR3 protein: CASSDFAGVSDTQYF
V gene: TRBV25-1
D gene: TRBD2
J gene: TRBJ2-3
clone size: few

CDR3 DNA: TGCAGTGCTAAATATACTGGAAACACCATATATTTT
CDR3 protein: CSAKYTGNTIYF
V gene: TRBV20-1
D gene: .
J gene: TRBJ1-3
clone size: .

CDR3 DNA: TGTGCCAGCAGTACAGGGACAGGGCTTGGAGATGAGCAGTTCTTC
CDR3 protein: CASSTGTGLGDEQFF
V gene: TRBV28
D gene: TRBD1
J gene: TRBJ2-1
clone size: many

CDR3 DNA: TGCAGTGCTAGAGACAGATCGGATCATGAAGCTTTCTTT
CDR3 protein: CSARDRSDHEAFF
V gene: TRBV20-1
D gene: .
J gene: TRBJ1-1
clone size: many

CDR3 DNA: TGTGCCAGCTCACCGTTAGCGGGAGGGCAAGAGACCCAGTACTTC
CDR3 protein: CASSPLAGGQETQYF
V gene: TRBV18
D gene: TRBD2
J gene: TRBJ2-5
clone size: few

CDR3 DNA: TGTGCCAGCAGGTCCGACAGGGCCGGAGAAAAACTGTTTTTT
CDR3 protein: CASRSDRAGEKLFF
V gene: TRBV12-3/TRBV12-4
D gene: TRBD1
J gene: TRBJ1-4
clone size: many

CDR3 DNA: TGCGCCAGCAGCCAAGCTGGGGGTCTGAACACTGAAGCTTTCTTT
CDR3 protein: CASSQAGGLNTEAFF
V gene: TRBV4-1
D gene: .
J gene: TRBJ1-1
clone size: .

CDR3 DNA: TGTGCCACCCAAAGGACATCTAGCACAGATGCGCAGTATTTT
CDR3 protein: CATQRTSSTDAQYF
V gene: TRBV6-1
D gene: .
J gene: TRBJ2-3
clone size: few